In its sample, the clone carrying this T cell receptor beta chain was seen many times. The source of the sample is a study of T cells in Graves' hyperthyroidism and ophthalmopathy. In making diagnoses, clinical symptoms, serum thyroxine and TRAb, thyroid ultrasound and orbital computed tomography were all used. The source material, RNA transcripts, was used to amplify TCR beta CDR3 regions. Using the HTBI primer set, a first-round RT-PCR was run on the TCR CDR3. TCRdb reprocessed the multiplex PCR reads with MiXCR, giving one entry per CDR3 protein. The table includes hundreds of thousands of distinct CDR3 sequences, roughly 15% detected once. The V gene's germline CDR1 is GTSNPN and CDR2 SVGIG (reference sequence). V shed 3 bases and J shed 1 base, with 6 bases lying between them. There are 13 residues in the CDR3.

The TCR sequence derives from a woman between 40 and 55 years old with Graves' hyperthyroidism. Sequencing used blood. This chain uses TRBV30 with TRBJ2-2; no definite D call. CDR3 amino acids: CAWRTMNTGELFF. For the CDR3, the DNA is TGTGCCTGGAGAACGATGAACACCGGGGAGCTGTTTTTT.